This T cell receptor beta chain was captured by sequencing in a study of shared clonotypes between healthy human individuals. Whole-study context: CD4 naive and CD4 memory each took three plates per donor, while CD8 naive took two and CD8 memory one. Points from the study as a whole: In having few donors, the study represented limited genetic and exposure-history diversity.

Some 30,000 T cell genomes (approximately 0.2 ug DNA) went into each sorted-subset replicate. Profiling relied on immunoSEQ multiplex PCR, and the TCRdb table lists in-frame clones only, not all of them. The sample yields approximately 2,300,000 clones, roughly 90% seen once. A word on this clone: Its antigen is unidentified.

Per germline, CDR1 SEHNR and CDR2 FQNEAQ (reference sequence). Trimming pared 4 bases from V and 5 bases from J, leaving 13 bases between. This CDR3 is built from 14 residues. Sequenced material: naive CD4+ T cells from PBMCs. The subset: CD45RA+ positively selected. The gene calls are TRBV7-9 and TRBJ2-3, with D perhaps matching TRBD1 or TRBD2 (5 bases each). This clonotype was obtained from a man aged 18 to 29 in good health. Some clones in this sample may be carry-over from other donors' samples. The CDR3, as DNA: TGTGCCAGCAGCTACCGGGACGGCCAAGATACGCAGTATTTT. Its translation: CASSYRDGQDTQYF.